This is a list of T cell receptor beta chains from one sample in a study of response to subunit inactivated influenza vaccine. TCRdb itself ran the RT-PCR reads through MiXCR, one entry per CDR3 protein. The table records about 700,000 distinct CDR3 sequences, roughly 13% of them present only once. The source was PBMCs from blood, collected roughly 2 weeks before vaccination. All receptors come from a man aged 45-65 years who received an inactivated influenza vaccine. Both conserved end residues are part of each CDR3.

TRBV18,TRBJ2-6,CASSKRTGAGANVLTF
TRBV12-3/TRBV12-4,TRBJ2-5,CASTWGSGGWETQYF
TRBV20-1,TRBJ2-4,CSGAGLAKNIQYF
TRBV7-2,TRBJ2-1,CASSLARPSSYNEQFF
TRBV6-2/TRBV6-3,TRBJ2-7,CASSYDMAGQGSYEQYF
TRBV6-2/TRBV6-3,TRBJ2-1,CASSAPIGRGKQFF
TRBV5-1,TRBJ2-7,CASKASGGYEQYF
TRBV3-1,TRBJ2-7,CASSQVGVQEQYF
TRBV5-1,TRBJ2-3,CASSHKRGSTDTQYF
TRBV11-3,TRBJ1-1,CASSPGGGSSTEAFF
TRBV4-3,TRBJ2-5,CASSQVGGSETQYF
TRBV15,TRBJ2-1,CATSRDWFDPSYNEQFF
TRBV2,TRBJ1-5,CASKIDRAGNQPQHF
TRBV19,TRBJ2-5,CASSINPQAGETQYF
TRBV3-1,TRBJ2-3,CASSQYSGVGTDTQYF
TRBV5-1,TRBJ1-1,CASSLSGSGNTEAFF
TRBV4-3,TRBJ2-7,CASSQVAGGGNQQYF
TRBV4-3,TRBJ2-2,CASSQDADTGELFF
TRBV11-2,TRBJ2-1,CASSFRATNEQFF
TRBV18,TRBJ2-2,CASSSGVRNTGELFF
TRBV6-2/TRBV6-3,TRBJ2-6,CASRPFMAGANVLTF
TRBV28,TRBJ1-2,CASRPGTGGDYGYTF
TRBV20-1,TRBJ1-1,CSASPSGHMNTEAFF
TRBV11-1,TRBJ2-7,CASSAKLYEQYF
TRBV5-1,TRBJ2-7,CASSFGAGATYEQYF
TRBV10-3,TRBJ2-5,CAISTGGQETQYF
TRBV24-1,TRBJ2-2,CATSTRDSVTGELFF
TRBV12-3/TRBV12-4,TRBJ2-5,CASSLNSWRASQETQYF
TRBV20-1,TRBJ2-7,CSALGGTNSYEQYF
TRBV4-1,TRBJ1-1,CASSPWGTLNTEAFF
TRBV20-1,TRBJ2-7,CSARGIGGGNRYEQYF
TRBV29-1,TRBJ1-1,CSARNSGRTEAFF
TRBV5-1,TRBJ2-2,CATTPSGGNTGELFF
TRBV4-2,TRBJ2-5,CASSQASGVQETQYF
TRBV28,TRBJ2-3,CASRSPDRPYTDTQYF
TRBV6-5,TRBJ2-3,CASRLLQGVDTDTQYF
TRBV11-1,TRBJ2-3,CASSTSRGGQGTQYF
TRBV28,TRBJ2-1,CASSLELRGGADEQFF
TRBV24-1,TRBJ2-5,CATSDVKETQYF
TRBV6-5,TRBJ1-4,CASSYSSQSNEKLFF
TRBV20-1,TRBJ2-1,CSAQRGPEFF
TRBV2,TRBJ1-5,CASRVGGLINQPQHF
TRBV29-1,TRBJ2-1,CSVEDLIVSKFF
TRBV4-3,TRBJ2-2,CASSYGLAGGTNTGELFF
TRBV6-2/TRBV6-3,TRBJ2-1,CASRTGINEQFF
TRBV7-2,TRBJ2-3,CASRQSGATDTQYF